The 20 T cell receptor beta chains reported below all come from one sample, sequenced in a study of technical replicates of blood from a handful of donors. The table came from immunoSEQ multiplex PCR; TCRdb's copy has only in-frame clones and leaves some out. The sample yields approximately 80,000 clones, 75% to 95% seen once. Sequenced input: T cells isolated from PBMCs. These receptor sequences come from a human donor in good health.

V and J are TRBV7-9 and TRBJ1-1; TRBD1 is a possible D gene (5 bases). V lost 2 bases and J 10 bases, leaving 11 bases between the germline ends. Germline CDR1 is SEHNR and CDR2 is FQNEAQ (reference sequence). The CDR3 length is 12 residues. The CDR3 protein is CASSLTGSTAFF. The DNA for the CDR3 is TGTGCCAGCAGCTTAACAGGTTCAACAGCTTTCTTT.

The CDR3 DNA reads TGTGCCAGTAGTGGTGGACAGACGGACTACGAGCAGTACTTC. It is translated as CASSGGQTDYEQYF. The V call is TRBV19, the J call TRBJ2-7, with D maybe TRBD1 (6 bases). This CDR3 spans 14 amino acids. Germline assignment: CDR1 LNHDA and CDR2 SQIVND (reference sequence). V shed 5 bases and J shed 3 bases, with 14 bases lying between them.

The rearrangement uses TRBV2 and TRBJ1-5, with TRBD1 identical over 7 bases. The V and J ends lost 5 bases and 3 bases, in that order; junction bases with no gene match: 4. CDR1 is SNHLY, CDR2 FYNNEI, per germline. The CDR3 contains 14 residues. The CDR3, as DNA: TGTGCCAGCAGTAGACAGGGTGCCAATCAGCCCCAGCATTTT. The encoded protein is CASSRQGANQPQHF.

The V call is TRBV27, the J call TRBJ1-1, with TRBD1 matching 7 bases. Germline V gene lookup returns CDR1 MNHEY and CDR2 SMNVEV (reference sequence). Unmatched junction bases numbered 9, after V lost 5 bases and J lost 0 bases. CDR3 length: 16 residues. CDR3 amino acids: CASSPQTGHLNTEAFF. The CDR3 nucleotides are TGTGCCAGCAGTCCTCAGACAGGGCACCTGAACACTGAAGCTTTCTTT.

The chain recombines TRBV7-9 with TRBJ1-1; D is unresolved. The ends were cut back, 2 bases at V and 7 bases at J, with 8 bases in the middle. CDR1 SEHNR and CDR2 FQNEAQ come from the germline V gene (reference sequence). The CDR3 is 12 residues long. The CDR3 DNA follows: TGTGCCAGCAGCTTAACCGGGAATGAAGCTTTCTTT. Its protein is CASSLTGNEAFF.

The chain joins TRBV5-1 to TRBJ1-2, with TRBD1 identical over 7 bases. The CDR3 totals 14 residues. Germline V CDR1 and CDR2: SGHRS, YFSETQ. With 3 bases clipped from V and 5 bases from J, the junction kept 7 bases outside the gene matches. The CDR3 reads CASSSPGQKYGYTF. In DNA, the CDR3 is TGCGCCAGCAGCTCACCGGGACAGAAGTATGGCTACACCTTC.

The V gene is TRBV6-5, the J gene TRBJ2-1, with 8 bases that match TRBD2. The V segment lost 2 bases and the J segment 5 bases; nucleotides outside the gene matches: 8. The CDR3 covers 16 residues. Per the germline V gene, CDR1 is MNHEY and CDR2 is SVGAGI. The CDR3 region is CASSYDPGGRDNEQFF. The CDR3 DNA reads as TGTGCCAGCAGTTACGATCCGGGAGGGCGGGACAATGAGCAGTTCTTC.

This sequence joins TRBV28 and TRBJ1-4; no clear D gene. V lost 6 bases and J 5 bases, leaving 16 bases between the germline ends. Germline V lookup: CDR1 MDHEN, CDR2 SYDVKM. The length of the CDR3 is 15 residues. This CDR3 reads CASRRGNMGNEKLFF. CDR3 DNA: TGTGCCAGCAGAAGAGGGAATATGGGGAATGAAAAACTGTTTTTT.

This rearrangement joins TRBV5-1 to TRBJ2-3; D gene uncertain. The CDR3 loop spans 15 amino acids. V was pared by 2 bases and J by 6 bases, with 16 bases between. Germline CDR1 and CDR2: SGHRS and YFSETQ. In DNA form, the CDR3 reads TGCGCCAGCAGCTTAAGCAACTCTCAAATGGATACGCAGTATTTT. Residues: CASSLSNSQMDTQYF.

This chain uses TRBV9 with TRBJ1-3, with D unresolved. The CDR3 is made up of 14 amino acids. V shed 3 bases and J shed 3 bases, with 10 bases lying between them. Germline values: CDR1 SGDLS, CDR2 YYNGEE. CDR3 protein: CASSGSLVGNTIYF. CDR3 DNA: TGTGCCAGCAGCGGGAGCCTAGTTGGAAACACCATATATTTT.

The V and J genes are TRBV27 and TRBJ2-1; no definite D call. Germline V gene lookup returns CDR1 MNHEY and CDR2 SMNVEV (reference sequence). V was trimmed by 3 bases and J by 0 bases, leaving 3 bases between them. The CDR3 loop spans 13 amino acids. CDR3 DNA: TGTGCCAGCAGTTTCGGCTCCTACAATGAGCAGTTCTTC. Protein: CASSFGSYNEQFF.

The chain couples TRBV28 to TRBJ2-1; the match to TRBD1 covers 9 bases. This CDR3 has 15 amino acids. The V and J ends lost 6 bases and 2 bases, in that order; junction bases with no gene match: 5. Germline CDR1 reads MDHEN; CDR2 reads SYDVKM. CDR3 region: CASSRTGGPYNEQFF. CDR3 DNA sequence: TGTGCCAGCAGCCGAACAGGGGGCCCCTACAATGAGCAGTTCTTC.

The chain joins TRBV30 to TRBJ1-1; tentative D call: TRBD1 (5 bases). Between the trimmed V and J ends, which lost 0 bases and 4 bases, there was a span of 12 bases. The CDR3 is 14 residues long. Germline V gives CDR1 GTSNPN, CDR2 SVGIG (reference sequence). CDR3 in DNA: TGTGCCTGGAGTGTACATAGGGGCAGCACTGAAGCTTTCTTT. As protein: CAWSVHRGSTEAFF.

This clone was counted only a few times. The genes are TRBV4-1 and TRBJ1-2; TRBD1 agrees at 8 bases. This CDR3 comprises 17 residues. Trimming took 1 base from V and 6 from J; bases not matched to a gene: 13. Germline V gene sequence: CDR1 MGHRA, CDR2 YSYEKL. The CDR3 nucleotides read TGCGCCAGCAGCCAAGTCACAGGGGGAAGGTTGTACGATGGCTACACCTTC. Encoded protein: CASSQVTGGRLYDGYTF.

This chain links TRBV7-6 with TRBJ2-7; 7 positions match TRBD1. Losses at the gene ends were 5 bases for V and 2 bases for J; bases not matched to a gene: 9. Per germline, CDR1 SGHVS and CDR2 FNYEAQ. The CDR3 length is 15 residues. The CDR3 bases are TGTGCCAGCAGCCGGGGACAGAACAGCCCCTACGAGCAGTACTTC. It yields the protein CASSRGQNSPYEQYF.

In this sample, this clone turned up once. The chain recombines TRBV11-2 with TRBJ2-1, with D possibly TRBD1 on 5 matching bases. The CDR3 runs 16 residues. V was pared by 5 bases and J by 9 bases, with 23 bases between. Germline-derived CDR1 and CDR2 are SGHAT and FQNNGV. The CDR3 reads CASSPLDTGVGSEQFF. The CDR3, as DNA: TGTGCCAGCAGCCCGCTGGATACAGGAGTTGGTAGTGAGCAGTTCTTC.

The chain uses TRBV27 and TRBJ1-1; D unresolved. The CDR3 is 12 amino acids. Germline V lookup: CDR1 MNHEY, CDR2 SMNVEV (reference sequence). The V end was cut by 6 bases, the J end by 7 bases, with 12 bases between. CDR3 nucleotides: TGTGCCAGCAGCCCTATTGCCGGTGAAGCTTTCTTT. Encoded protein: CASSPIAGEAFF.

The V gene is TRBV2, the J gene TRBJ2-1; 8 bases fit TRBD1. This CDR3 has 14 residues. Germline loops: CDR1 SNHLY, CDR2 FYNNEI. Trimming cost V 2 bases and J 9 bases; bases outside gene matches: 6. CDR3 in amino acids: CASSERGQGAEQFF. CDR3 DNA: TGTGCCAGCAGTGAAAGAGGGCAGGGGGCTGAGCAGTTCTTC.

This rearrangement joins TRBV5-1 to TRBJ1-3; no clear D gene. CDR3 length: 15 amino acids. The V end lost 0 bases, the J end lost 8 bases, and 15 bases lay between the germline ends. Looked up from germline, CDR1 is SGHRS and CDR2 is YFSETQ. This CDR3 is CASSLVGQYTDTIYF. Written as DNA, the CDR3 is TGCGCCAGCAGCTTGGTTGGGCAGTACACAGACACCATATATTTT. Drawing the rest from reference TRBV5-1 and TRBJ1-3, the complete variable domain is KAGVTQTPRYLIKTRGQQVTLSCSPISGHRSVSWYQQTPGQGLQFLFEYFSETQRNKGNFPGRFSGRQFSNSRSEMNVSTLELGDSALYLCASSLVGQYTDTIYFGEGSWLTVV.

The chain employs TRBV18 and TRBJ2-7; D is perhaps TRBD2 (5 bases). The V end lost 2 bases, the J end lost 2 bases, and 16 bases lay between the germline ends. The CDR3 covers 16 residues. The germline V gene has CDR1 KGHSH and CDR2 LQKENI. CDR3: CASSPSYLRGTYEQYF. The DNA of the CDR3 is TGTGCCAGCTCACCAAGCTATCTTCGGGGTACCTACGAGCAGTACTTC.